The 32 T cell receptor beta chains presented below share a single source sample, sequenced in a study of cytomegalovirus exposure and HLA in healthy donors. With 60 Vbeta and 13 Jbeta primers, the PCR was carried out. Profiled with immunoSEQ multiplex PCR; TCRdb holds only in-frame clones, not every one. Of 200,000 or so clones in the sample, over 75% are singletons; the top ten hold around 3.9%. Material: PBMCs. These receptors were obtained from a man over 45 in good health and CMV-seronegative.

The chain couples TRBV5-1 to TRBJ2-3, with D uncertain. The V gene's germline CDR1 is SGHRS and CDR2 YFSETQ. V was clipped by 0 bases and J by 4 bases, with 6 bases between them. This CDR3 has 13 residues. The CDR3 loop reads CASSLGSADTQYF. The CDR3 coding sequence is TGCGCCAGCAGCTTGGGGTCGGCAGATACGCAGTATTTT.

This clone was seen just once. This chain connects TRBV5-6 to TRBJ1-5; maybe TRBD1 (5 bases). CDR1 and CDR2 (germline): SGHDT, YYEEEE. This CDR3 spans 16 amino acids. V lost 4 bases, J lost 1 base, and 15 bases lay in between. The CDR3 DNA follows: TGTGCCAGCAGCGGGGGGGGATTGGGGAGCAATCAGCCCCAGCATTTT. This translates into CASSGGGLGSNQPQHF.

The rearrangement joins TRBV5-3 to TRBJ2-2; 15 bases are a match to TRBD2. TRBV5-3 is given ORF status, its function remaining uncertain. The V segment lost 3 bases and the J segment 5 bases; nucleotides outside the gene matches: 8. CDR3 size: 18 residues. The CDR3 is CARSYGLAGGQGTGELFF. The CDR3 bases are TGTGCCAGAAGCTATGGACTAGCGGGGGGGCAGGGAACCGGGGAGCTGTTTTTT.

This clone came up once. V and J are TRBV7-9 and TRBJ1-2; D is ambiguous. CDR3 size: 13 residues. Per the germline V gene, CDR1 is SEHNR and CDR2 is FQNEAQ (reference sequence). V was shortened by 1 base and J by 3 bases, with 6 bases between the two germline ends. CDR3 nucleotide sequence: TGTGCCAGCAGCTTAGAAACACACTATGGCTACACCTTC. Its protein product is CASSLETHYGYTF.

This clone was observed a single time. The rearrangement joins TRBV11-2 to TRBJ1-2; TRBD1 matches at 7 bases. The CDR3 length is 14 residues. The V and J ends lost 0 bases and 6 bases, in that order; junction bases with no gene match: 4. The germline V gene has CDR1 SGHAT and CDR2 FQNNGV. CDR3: CASSLDRTGDGYTF. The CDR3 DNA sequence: TGTGCCAGCAGCTTAGATCGTACAGGGGATGGCTACACCTTC.

As DNA, the CDR3 is TGTGCCAGCAGTCGACAGAACACCGGGGAGCTGTTTTTT. The encoded protein is CASSRQNTGELFF. The chain combines TRBV2 with TRBJ2-2; D gene unclear. Between the trimmed V and J ends, which lost 5 bases and 1 base, there was a span of 5 bases. The CDR3 has 13 amino acids. Germline assignment: CDR1 SNHLY and CDR2 FYNNEI. The full variable domain, its missing parts supplied by reference TRBV2 and TRBJ2-2, is EPEVTQTPSHQVTQMGQEVILRCVPISNHLYFYWYRQILGQKVEFLVSFYNNEISEKSEIFDDQFSVERPDGSNFTLKIRSTKLEDSAMYFCASSRQNTGELFFGEGSRLTVL.

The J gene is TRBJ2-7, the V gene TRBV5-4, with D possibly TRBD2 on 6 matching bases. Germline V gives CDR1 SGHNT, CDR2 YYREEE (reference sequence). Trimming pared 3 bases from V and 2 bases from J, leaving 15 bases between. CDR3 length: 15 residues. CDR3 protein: CASSWSGRPPYEQYF. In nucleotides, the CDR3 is TGTGCCAGCAGCTGGTCTGGGAGGCCTCCCTACGAGCAGTACTTC.

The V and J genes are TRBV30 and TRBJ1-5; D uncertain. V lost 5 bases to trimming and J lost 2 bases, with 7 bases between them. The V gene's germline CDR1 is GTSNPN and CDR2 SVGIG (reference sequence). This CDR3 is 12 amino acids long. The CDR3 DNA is TGTGCCTGGCGGCAGGGCAATCAGCCCCAGCATTTT. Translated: CAWRQGNQPQHF.

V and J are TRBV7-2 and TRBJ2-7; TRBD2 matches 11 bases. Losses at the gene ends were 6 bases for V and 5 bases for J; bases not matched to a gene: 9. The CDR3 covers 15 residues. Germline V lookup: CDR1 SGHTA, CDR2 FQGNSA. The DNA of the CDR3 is TGTGCCAGCAGTCAAACTAGCGGGGGTGCAGACGAGCAGTACTTC. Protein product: CASSQTSGGADEQYF. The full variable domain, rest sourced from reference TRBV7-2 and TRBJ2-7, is GAGVSQSPSNKVTEKGKDVELRCDPISGHTALYWYRQSLGQGLEFLIYFQGNSAPDKSGLPSDRFSAERTGGSVSTLTIQRTQQEDSAVYLCASSQTSGGADEQYFGPGTRLTVT.

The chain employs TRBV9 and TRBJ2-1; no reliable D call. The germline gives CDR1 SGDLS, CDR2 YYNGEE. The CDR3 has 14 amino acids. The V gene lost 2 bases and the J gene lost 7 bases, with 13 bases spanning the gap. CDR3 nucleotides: TGTGCCAGCAGCGTGTGGGCAGGTAAAAATGAGCAGTTCTTC. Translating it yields CASSVWAGKNEQFF.

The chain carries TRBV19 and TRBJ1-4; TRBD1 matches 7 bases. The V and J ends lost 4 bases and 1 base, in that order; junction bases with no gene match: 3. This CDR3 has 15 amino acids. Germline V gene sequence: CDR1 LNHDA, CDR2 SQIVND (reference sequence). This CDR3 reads CASSRAGGTNEKLFF. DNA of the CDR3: TGTGCCAGTAGTAGGGCAGGGGGAACTAATGAAAAACTGTTTTTT.

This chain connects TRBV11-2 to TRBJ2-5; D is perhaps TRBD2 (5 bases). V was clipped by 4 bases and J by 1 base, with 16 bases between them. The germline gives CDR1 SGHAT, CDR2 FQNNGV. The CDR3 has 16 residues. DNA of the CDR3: TGTGCCAGCAGCTCTGGTGGCGGGCGGCTCCAAGAGACCCAGTACTTC. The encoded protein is CASSSGGGRLQETQYF.

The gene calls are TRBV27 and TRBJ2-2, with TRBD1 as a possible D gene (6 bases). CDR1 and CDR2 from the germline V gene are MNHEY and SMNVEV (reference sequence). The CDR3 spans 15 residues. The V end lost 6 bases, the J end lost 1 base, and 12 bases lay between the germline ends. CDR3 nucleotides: TGTGCCAGCAGCTTGTCAGGGGAGAACACCGGGGAGCTGTTTTTT. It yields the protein CASSLSGENTGELFF.

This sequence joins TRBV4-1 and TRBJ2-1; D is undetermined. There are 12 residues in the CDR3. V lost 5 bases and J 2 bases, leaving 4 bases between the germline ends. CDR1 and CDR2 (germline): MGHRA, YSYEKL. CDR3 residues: CASSEAYNEQFF. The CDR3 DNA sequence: TGCGCCAGCAGCGAGGCCTACAATGAGCAGTTCTTC.

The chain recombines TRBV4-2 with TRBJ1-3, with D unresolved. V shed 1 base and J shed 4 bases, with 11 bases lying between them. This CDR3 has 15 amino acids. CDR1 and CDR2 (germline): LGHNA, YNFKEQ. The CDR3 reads CASSQVWADGNTIYF. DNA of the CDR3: TGTGCCAGCAGCCAAGTCTGGGCCGACGGAAACACCATATATTTT.

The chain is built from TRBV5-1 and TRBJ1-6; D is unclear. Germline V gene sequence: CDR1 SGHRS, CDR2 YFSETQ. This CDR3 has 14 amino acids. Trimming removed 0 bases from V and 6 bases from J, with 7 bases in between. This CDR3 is CASSLDTPNSPLHF. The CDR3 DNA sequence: TGCGCCAGCAGCTTGGACACCCCTAATTCACCCCTCCACTTT.

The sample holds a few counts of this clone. The CDR3 nucleotides read TGTGCCAGTAGCCGGCGAGAGGGATTGGCTTTCTTT. Its translation: CASSRREGLAFF. This sequence joins TRBV19 and TRBJ1-1; D remains ambiguous. V shed 6 bases and J shed 11 bases, with 16 bases lying between them. This CDR3 region has 12 residues. Germline V gene sequence: CDR1 LNHDA, CDR2 SQIVND (reference sequence).

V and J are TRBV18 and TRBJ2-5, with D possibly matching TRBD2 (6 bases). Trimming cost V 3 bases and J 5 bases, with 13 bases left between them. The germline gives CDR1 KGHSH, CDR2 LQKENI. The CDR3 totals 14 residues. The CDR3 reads CASSPAGRRETQYF. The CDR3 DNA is TGTGCCAGCTCACCGGCAGGGAGGAGGGAGACCCAGTACTTC.

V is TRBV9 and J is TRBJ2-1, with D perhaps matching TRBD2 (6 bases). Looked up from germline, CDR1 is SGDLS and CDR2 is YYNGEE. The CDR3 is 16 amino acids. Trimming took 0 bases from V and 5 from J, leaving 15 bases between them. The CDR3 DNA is TGTGCCAGCAGCGTAGTAGGGAGGCTACCGAACAATGAGCAGTTCTTC. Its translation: CASSVVGRLPNNEQFF.

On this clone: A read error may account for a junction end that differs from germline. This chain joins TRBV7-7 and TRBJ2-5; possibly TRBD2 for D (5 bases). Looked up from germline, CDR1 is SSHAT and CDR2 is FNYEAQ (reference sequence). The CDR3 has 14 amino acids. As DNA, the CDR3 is TGTGCTAGCAGCTTAGATCTAGGCGCGGGGACCCAGTACTTC. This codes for CASSLDLGAGTQYF.

The CDR3 coding sequence is TGTGCCAGCTCACCACCGAGAAGCGGGGGGCCGCAAGAGACCCAGTACTTC. Protein sequence: CASSPPRSGGPQETQYF. This chain joins TRBV18 and TRBJ2-5; 9 positions match TRBD2. This CDR3 is built from 17 residues. Germline CDR1 and CDR2: KGHSH and LQKENI. Trimming cost V 0 bases and J 2 bases; bases outside gene matches: 7. Combining the CDR3 with reference TRBV18 and TRBJ2-5 gives the whole variable domain NAGVMQNPRHLVRRRGQEARLRCSPMKGHSHVYWYRQLPEEGLKFMVYLQKENIIDESGMPKERFSAEFPKEGPSILRIQQVVRGDSAAYFCASSPPRSGGPQETQYFGPGTRLLVL.

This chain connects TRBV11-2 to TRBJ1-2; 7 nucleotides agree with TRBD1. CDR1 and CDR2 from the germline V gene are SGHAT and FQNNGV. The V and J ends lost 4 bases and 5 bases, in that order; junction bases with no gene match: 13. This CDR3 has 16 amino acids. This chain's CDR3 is CASSSGTGALEYGYTF. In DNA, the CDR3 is TGTGCCAGCAGCTCGGGAACAGGGGCACTAGAATATGGCTACACCTTC.

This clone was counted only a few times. In DNA, the CDR3 is TGTGCCAGTGGCCCAGGCGTGGGGCAAATGAACACTGAAGCTTTCTTT. Encoded protein: CASGPGVGQMNTEAFF. The rearrangement joins TRBV19 to TRBJ1-1, with D possibly TRBD1 on 5 matching bases. Per the germline V gene, CDR1 is LNHDA and CDR2 is SQIVND (reference sequence). Trimming shortened V by 8 bases and J by 0 bases, and 19 bases separated the two germline ends. CDR3 length: 16 amino acids.

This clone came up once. The CDR3 here is CASSPLLTGTVSFNQPQHF. The CDR3, as DNA: TGTGCCAGCAGTCCCCTCCTAACCGGGACAGTGAGTTTCAATCAGCCCCAGCATTTT. The chain is built from TRBV27 and TRBJ1-5; TRBD1 matches 7 bases. CDR1 is MNHEY and CDR2 is SMNVEV in the germline V gene (reference sequence). The CDR3 spans 19 residues. The junction had 19 bases not matched to a gene; V was cut back by 5 bases and J by 3 bases.

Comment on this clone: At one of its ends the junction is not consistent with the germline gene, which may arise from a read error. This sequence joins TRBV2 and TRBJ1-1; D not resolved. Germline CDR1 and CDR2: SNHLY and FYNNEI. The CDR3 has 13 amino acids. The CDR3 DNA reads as TGTGCCGGCAGTGGAGACATGAACACTGAAGCTTTCTTT. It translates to CAGSGDMNTEAFF.

The CDR3 spells CASSTLTGGADGIQYF. The CDR3 DNA follows: TGTGCCAGCAGTACACTCACAGGGGGCGCGGACGGCATTCAGTACTTC. The chain carries TRBV28 and TRBJ2-4, with 9 bases matching TRBD1. The J segment lost 9 bases and the V segment lost 5 bases, leaving 14 bases of the junction unmatched. Germline V gene data show CDR1 as MDHEN and CDR2 as SYDVKM. This CDR3 has 16 residues.

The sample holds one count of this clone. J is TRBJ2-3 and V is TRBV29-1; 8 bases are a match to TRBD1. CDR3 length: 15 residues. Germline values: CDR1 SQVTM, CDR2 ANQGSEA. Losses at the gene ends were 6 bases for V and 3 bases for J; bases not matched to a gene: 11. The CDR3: CSVSERTGSTDTQYF. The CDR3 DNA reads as TGCAGCGTATCAGAAAGGACAGGGAGTACAGATACGCAGTATTTT.

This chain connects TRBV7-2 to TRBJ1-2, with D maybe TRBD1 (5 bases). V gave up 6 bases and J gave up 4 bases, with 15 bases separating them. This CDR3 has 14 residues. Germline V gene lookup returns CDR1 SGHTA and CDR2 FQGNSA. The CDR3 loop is CASSPNRRGYGYTF. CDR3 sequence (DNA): TGTGCCAGCAGTCCAAACAGGCGGGGCTATGGCTACACCTTC.

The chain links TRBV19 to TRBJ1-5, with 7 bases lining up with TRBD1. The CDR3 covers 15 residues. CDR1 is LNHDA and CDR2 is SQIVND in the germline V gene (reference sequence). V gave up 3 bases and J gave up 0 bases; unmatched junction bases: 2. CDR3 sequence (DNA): TGTGCCAGTAGTATGGGACAGCTTAGCAATCAGCCCCAGCATTTT. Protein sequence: CASSMGQLSNQPQHF.

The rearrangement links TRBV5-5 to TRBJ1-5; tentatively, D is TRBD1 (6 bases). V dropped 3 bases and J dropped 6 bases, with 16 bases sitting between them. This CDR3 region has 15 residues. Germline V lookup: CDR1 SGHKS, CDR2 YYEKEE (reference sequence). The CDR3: CASSWEQGFVQPQHF. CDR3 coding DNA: TGTGCCAGCAGCTGGGAACAGGGTTTTGTTCAGCCCCAGCATTTT.

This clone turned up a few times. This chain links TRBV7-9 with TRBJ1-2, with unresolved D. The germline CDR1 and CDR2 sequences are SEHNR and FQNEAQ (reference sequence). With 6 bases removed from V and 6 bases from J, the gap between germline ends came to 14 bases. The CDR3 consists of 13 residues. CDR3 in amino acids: CASSLQERDGYTF. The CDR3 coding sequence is TGTGCCAGCAGTCTCCAGGAGCGGGATGGCTACACCTTC.

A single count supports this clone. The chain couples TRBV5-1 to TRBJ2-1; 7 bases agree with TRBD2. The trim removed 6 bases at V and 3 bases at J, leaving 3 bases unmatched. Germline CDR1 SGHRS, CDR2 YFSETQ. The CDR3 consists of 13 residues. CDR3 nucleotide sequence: TGCGCCAGCACGGGGGGAATCTACAATGAGCAGTTCTTC. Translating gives CASTGGIYNEQFF.